This T cell receptor beta chain was sequenced for a study of cytomegalovirus exposure and HLA in healthy donors. Study results and caveats: DRB1 had the most TCR associations and HLA-C the fewest, a later analysis found, with rates varying by HLA locus.

To note about this clone: Antigen unknown.

PCR was performed using 60 Vbeta and 13 Jbeta primers. The table came from immunoSEQ multiplex PCR; TCRdb's copy has only in-frame clones and leaves some out. The sample lists 200,000 or so clones; 70% to 85% were seen once. Sample: PBMCs. The TCR comes from a boy aged 2-15 years in good health and CMV-seronegative.

CDR3 in amino acids: CASSLRGGLLNTEAFF. In DNA, the CDR3 is TGTGCCAGCAGCTTAAGGGGGGGGCTGTTGAACACTGAAGCTTTCTTT. The chain has TRBV7-2 and TRBJ1-1, with TRBD1 as a possible D gene (6 bases). Germline CDR1 SGHTA, CDR2 FQGNSA. The V end was cut by 2 bases, the J end by 0 bases, with 13 bases between. There are 16 residues in the CDR3.